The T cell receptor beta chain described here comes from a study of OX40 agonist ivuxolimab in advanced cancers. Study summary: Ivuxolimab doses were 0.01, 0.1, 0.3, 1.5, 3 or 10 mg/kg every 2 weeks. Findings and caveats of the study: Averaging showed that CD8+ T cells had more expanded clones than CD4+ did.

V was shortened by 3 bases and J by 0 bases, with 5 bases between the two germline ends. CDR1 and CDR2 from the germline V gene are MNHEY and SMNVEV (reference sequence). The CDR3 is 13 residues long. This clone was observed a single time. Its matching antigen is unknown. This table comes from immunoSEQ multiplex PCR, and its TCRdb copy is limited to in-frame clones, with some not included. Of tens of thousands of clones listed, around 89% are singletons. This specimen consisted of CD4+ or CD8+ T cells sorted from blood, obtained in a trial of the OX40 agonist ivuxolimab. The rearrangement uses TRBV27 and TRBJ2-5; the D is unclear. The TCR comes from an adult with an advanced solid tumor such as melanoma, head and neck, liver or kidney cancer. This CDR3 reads CASSFVDQETQYF. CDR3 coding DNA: TGTGCCAGCAGTTTTGTGGACCAAGAGACCCAGTACTTC.